This T cell receptor (beta chain) is drawn from a study of blood T cell repertoires in COVID-19. Study-wide background: T cells, B-cell-depleted T cells, or PBMCs supplied cDNA or gDNA.

Study members were between about 18 and 100 years old and lived in 20 to 25 US regions. Donors in Cohort 3 who had recovered were those with two negative PCRs, healthcare professional clearance, or resolution of their symptoms. This clone was counted only a few times. Per the germline V gene, CDR1 is LGHDT and CDR2 is YNNKEL (reference sequence). The V end was cut by 1 base, the J end by 2 bases, with 18 bases between. The CDR3 runs to 18 residues. The protocol was immunoSEQ multiplex PCR, while the TCRdb copy is restricted to in-frame clones and leaves out a portion. Here the sample spans about 220,000 clones, around 84% being singletons.

The receptor was derived from a woman between 35 and 50 years old who had recovered from COVID-19. Specimen: PBMCs or T cells enriched from blood (not recorded which). V and J are TRBV3-1 (or the pseudogene TRBV3-2) and TRBJ1-3; D gene ambiguous. Here the CDR3 reads CASSQVPPSLVAGNTIYF. For the CDR3, the DNA is TGTGCCAGCAGCCAAGTTCCCCCTTCCTTAGTGGCTGGAAACACCATATATTTT.